Given below is one T cell receptor beta chain in context. No antigen is known for it. Trimming shortened V by 3 bases and J by 9 bases, and 17 bases separated the two germline ends. This CDR3 is 14 amino acids long. The germline V gene has CDR1 SNHLY and CDR2 FYNNEI. The protocol was immunoSEQ multiplex PCR, while the TCRdb copy is restricted to in-frame clones and leaves out a portion. This repertoire shows fewer than 45,000 clones, 86% found once; its top ten account for about a tenth. The sample originates from a study of lymphopenia after photon versus proton radiotherapy. Findings and limits, study-wide: Post-nadir diversity loss with photons came from oligoclonal expansion, particularly CD8+ Temra cells.

The chain joins TRBV2 to TRBJ1-2, with D perhaps matching TRBD1 (6 bases). The sequencing here drew on peripheral blood, taken from a patient treated with proton-based radiotherapy. This sequence was found in a woman aged 70 to 79 with pancreatic cancer. Some clones in this sample may be carry-over from other donors' samples. CDR3 protein: CASSDQDRSVSYTF. CDR3 in DNA: TGTGCCAGCAGTGACCAAGACAGGTCTGTTAGCTACACCTTC.